This TCR beta chain was recovered during a study of low-dose radiotherapy and immunotherapy resistance in tumors. Overall study context: The schedule for Cohort 2 used 1 Gy per fraction every two weeks, which added up to 13 Gy over 26 weeks.

Alpha and beta chains were covered, as first-strand cDNA relied on TRAV- and TRBV-specific primers. Amplification of TCRs used a constant-region primer and V-primer adapter for 20 PCR cycles. One entry per CDR3 protein, called by TCRdb with MiXCR from the reads. The sample lists 59,000 or so distinct CDR3 sequences; approximately 25% were seen once. V lost 4 bases, J lost 4 bases, and 5 bases stayed unmatched. Germline assignment: CDR1 SGHRS and CDR2 YFSETQ. The CDR3 extends over 16 amino acids. This sample's time point: before trial treatment. Tumors of eligible patients were advanced, solid and lacking tumor-infiltrating lymphocytes.

The sequencing used PBMCs, collected before treatment. The sequence was obtained from a male donor with rectosigmoid adenocarcinoma. The chain couples TRBV5-1 to TRBJ2-1, with TRBD2 identical over 13 bases. For the CDR3, the DNA is TGCGCCAGCAGCAGGACTAGCGGGAGTGTGTACAATGAGCAGTTCTTC. It yields the protein CASSRTSGSVYNEQFF. Supplemented by reference TRBV5-1 and TRBJ2-1, the full variable domain reads KAGVTQTPRYLIKTRGQQVTLSCSPISGHRSVSWYQQTPGQGLQFLFEYFSETQRNKGNFPGRFSGRQFSNSRSEMNVSTLELGDSALYLCASSRTSGSVYNEQFFGPGTRLTVL.